This TCR beta chain was sequenced during a study of OX40 agonist ivuxolimab in advanced cancers. This CDR3 region has 14 residues. From germline, CDR1 is SNHLY and CDR2 FYNNEI. Trimming took 6 bases from V and 9 from J, leaving 17 bases between them. Repertoires were generated with immunoSEQ multiplex PCR, while TCRdb's copy carries only in-frame clones and drops some. This table has tens of thousands of clones, 70% to 90% appearing once. This receptor was taken from an adult with an advanced solid tumor such as melanoma, head and neck, liver or kidney cancer. The chain carries TRBV2 and TRBJ1-4; tentative D call: TRBD1 (5 bases). The specimen comprised CD4+ or CD8+ T cells sorted from blood, sampled in a trial of the OX40 agonist ivuxolimab. This chain's CDR3 is CASSNGRAGKKLFF. The CDR3 DNA reads TGTGCCAGCAGCAATGGCAGGGCTGGGAAAAAACTGTTTTTT.